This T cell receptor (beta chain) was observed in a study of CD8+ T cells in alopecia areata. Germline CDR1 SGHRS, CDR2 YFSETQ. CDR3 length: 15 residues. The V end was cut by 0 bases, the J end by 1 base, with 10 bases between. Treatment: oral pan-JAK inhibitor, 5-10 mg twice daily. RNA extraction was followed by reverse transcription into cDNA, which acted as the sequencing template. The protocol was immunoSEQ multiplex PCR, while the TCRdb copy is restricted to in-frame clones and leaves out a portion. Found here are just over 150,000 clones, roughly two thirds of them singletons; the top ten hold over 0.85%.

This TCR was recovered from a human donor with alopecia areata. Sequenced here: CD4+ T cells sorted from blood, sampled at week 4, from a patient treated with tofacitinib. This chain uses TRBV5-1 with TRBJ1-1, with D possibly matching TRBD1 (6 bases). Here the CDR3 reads CASSLVIQGNTEAFF. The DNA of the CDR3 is TGCGCCAGCAGCTTGGTAATACAGGGGAACACTGAAGCTTTCTTT.